This TCR beta chain was observed in a study of blood T cell repertoires in COVID-19. Method: immunoSEQ multiplex PCR; TCRdb's copy keeps in-frame clones and lacks some. Of about 100,000 clones listed, over 75% are singletons. This TCR was recovered from a woman aged 60-75 years with acute or convalescent COVID-19. Sequencing used peripheral blood.

CDR3 DNA: TGTGCCAGCTCACCACTTCGACAGGGGCCGACTGAAGCTTTCTTT. Residues: CASSPLRQGPTEAFF. This chain connects TRBV18 to TRBJ1-1; 8 nucleotides align to TRBD1. Unmatched junction bases numbered 6, after V lost 1 base and J lost 5 bases. The germline CDR1 and CDR2 sequences are KGHSH and LQKENI. The CDR3 is made up of 15 amino acids.